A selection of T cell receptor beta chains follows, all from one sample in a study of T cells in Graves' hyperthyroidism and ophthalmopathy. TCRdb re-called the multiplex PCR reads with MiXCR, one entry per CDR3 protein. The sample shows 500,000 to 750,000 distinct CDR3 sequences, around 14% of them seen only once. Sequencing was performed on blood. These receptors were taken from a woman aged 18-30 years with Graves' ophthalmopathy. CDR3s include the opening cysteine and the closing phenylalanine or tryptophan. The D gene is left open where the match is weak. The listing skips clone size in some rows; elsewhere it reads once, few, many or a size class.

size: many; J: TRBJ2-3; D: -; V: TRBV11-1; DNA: TGTGCCAGCAGTTTCAATTCGGGACGGAGCAGCACAGATACGCAGTATTTT; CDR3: CASSFNSGRSSTDTQYF
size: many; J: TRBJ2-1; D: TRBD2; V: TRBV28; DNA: TGTGCCAGCAGTCCTAGCGGGAGTGAGGTGCAGTTCTTC; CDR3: CASSPSGSEVQFF
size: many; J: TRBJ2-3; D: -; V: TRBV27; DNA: TGTGCCAGCAGTTTAGTAGCGGAGGGGCCTAGCACAGATACGCAGTATTTT; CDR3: CASSLVAEGPSTDTQYF
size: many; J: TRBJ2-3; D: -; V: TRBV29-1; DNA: TGCAGCGTTGGCGGTAGCCTGGATCGAGATACGCAGTATTTT; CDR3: CSVGGSLDRDTQYF
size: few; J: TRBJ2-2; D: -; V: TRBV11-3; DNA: TGTGCCAGCAGCACCGGGACTTCCCGGGAGCTGTTTTTT; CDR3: CASSTGTSRELFF
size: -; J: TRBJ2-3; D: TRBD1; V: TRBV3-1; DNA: TGTGCCAGCAGCCAAAGACAGGGGATTTCCACAGATACGCAGTATTTT; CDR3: CASSQRQGISTDTQYF
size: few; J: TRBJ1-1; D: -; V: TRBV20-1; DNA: TGCAGTGCTCCGAACGGGGTCGGCACTGAAGCTTTCTTT; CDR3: CSAPNGVGTEAFF
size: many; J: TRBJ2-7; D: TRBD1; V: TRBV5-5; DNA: TGTGCCAGCAGCTCACCGGGACAGGGTTTTAACTACGAGCAGTACTTC; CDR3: CASSSPGQGFNYEQYF
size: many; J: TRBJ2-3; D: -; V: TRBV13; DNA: TGTGCCAGCAGCTTAAAAGGAGATACGCAGTATTTT; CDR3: CASSLKGDTQYF
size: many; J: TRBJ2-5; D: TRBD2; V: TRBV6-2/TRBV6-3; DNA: TGTGCCAGCAGTCAGAGGGGAGGGGTGAGGCTCCAAGAGACCCAGTACTTC; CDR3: CASSQRGGVRLQETQYF
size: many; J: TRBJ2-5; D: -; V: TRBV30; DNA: TGTGCCTGGAGAGATGGCCCCATCGAGACCCAGTACTTC; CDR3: CAWRDGPIETQYF
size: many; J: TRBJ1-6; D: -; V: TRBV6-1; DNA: TGTGCCAGCAGTGAATTGGGGACGCTTAGTTCACCCCTCCACTTT; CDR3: CASSELGTLSSPLHF
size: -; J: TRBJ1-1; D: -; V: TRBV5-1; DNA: TGCGCCAGCAGCTTGAATGTCGGAAGTACTGAAGCTTTCTTT; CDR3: CASSLNVGSTEAFF
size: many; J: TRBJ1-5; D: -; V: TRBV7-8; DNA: TGTGCCAGCAGCTTGATCCTTAACCTCGGGCGCAATCAGCCCCAGCATTTT; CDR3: CASSLILNLGRNQPQHF
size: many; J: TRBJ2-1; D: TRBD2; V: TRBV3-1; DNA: TGTGCCAGCAGCCCTACTAGCGGTGAGCAGTTCTTC; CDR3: CASSPTSGEQFF
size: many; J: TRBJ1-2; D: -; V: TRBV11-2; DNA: TGTGCCAGCAGCCGGGCTTTCAAATACAGGGAGGGGGACTATGGCTACACCTTC; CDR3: CASSRAFKYREGDYGYTF
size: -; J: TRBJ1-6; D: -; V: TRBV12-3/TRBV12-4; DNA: TGTGCCAGCAGTAGGACGGTGTATAATTCACCCCTCCACTTT; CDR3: CASSRTVYNSPLHF